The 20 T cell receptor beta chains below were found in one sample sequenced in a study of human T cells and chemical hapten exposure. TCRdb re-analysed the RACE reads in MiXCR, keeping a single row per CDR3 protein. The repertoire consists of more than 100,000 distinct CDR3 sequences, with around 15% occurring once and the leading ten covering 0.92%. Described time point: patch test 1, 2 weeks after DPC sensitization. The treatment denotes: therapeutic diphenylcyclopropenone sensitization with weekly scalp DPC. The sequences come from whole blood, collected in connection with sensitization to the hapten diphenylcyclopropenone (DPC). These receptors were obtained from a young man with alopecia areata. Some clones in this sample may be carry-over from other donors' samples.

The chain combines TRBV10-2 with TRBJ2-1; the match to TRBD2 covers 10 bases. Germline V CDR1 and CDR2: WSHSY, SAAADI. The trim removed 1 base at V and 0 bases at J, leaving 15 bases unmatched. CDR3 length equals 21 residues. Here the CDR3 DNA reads TGCGCCAGCAGTGAGTTGGGACAGTCAAAACTAGCGGGGAGCTCCTACAATGAGCAGTTCTTC. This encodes CASSELGQSKLAGSSYNEQFF.

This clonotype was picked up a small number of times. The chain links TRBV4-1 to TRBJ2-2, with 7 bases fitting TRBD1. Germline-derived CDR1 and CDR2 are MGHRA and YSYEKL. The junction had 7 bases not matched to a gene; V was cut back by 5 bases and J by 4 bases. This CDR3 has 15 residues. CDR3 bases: TGCGCCAGCAGCGTACAGGGGACGAGCACCGGGGAGCTGTTTTTT. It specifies CASSVQGTSTGELFF.

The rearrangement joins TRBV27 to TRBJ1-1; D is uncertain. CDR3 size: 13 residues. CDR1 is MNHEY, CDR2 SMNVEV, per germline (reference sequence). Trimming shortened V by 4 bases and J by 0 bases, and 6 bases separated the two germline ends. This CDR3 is CASSSQLNTEAFF. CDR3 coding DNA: TGTGCCAGCAGTTCTCAATTGAACACTGAAGCTTTCTTT.

Here the CDR3 reads CASSATVGPQHF. CDR3 DNA: TGTGCCAGCAGTGCTACCGTCGGACCCCAGCATTTT. This sequence joins TRBV28 and TRBJ1-5; D is uncertain. Germline V gene sequence: CDR1 MDHEN, CDR2 SYDVKM. The germline V and J ends were trimmed by 5 bases and 10 bases, with 12 bases remaining between them. This CDR3 has 12 residues.

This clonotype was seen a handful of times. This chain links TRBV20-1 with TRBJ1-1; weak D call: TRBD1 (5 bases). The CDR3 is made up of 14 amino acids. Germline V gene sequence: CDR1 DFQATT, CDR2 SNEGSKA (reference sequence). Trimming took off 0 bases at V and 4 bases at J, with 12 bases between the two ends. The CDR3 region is CSARDPRASTEAFF. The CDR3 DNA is TGCAGTGCTAGAGATCCCAGGGCGTCCACTGAAGCTTTCTTT.

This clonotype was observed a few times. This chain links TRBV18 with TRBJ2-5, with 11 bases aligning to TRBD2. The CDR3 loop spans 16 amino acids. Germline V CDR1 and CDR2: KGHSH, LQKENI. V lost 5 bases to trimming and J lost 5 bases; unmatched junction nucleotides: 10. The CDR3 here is CASSSQLAGAGETQYF. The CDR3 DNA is TGTGCCAGCTCAAGCCAACTAGCGGGGGCTGGGGAGACCCAGTACTTC.

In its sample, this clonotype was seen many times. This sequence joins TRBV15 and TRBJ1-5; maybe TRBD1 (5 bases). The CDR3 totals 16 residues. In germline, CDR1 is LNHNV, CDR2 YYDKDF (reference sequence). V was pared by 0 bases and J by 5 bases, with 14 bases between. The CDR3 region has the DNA TGTGCCACCAGCAGAGATTATTGGACGGGGGATCAGCCCCAGCATTTT. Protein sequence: CATSRDYWTGDQPQHF. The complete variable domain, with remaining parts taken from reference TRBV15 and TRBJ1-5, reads DAMVIQNPRYQVTQFGKPVTLSCSQTLNHNVMYWYQQKSSQAPKLLFHYYDKDFNNEADTPDNFQSRRPNTSFCFLDIRSPGLGDTAMYLCATSRDYWTGDQPQHFGDGTRLSIL.

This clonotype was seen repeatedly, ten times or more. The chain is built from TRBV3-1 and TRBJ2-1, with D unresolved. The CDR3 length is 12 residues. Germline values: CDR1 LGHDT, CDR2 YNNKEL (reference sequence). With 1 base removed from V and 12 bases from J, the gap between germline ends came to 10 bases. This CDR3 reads CASSQVESWQFF. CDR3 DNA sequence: TGTGCCAGCAGCCAAGTAGAGTCTTGGCAGTTCTTC.

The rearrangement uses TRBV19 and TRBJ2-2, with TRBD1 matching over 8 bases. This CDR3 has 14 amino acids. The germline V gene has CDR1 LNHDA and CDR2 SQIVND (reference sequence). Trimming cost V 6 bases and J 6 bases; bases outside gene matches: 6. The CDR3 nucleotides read TGTGCCAGTAGCGGACAGGGTCCCGCCGGGGAGCTGTTTTTT. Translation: CASSGQGPAGELFF.

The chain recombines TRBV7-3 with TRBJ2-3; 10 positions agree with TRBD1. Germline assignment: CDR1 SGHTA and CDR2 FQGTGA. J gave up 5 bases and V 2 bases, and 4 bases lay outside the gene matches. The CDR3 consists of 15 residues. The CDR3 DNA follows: TGTGCCAGCAGCTTAGCGACAGGGGGCCGAGATACGCAGTATTTT. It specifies CASSLATGGRDTQYF.

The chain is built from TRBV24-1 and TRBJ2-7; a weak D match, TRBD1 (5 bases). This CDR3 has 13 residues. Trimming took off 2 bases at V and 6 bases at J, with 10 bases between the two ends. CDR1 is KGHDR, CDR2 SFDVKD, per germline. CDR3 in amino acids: CATSDSSRGEQYF. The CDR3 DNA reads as TGTGCCACCAGTGATTCAAGTAGGGGCGAGCAGTACTTC.

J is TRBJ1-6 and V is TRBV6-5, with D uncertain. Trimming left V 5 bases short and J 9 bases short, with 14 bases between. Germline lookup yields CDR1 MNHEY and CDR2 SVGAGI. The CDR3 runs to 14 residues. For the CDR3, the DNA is TGTGCCAGCAGTCCACTCCAGAATATTTCACCCCTCCACTTT. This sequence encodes CASSPLQNISPLHF.

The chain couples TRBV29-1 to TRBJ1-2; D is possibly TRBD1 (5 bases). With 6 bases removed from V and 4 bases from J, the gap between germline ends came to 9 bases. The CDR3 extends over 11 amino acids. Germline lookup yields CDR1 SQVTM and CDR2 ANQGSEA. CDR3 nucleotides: TGCAGCGTGGGACCGTCCTATGGCTACACCTTC. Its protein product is CSVGPSYGYTF.

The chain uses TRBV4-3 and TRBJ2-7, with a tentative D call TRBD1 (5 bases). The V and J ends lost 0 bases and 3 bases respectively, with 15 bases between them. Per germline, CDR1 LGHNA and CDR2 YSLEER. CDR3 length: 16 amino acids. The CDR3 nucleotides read TGCGCCAGCAGCCAAGATTTACGGCAGGGCTTCTACGAGCAGTACTTC. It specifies CASSQDLRQGFYEQYF.

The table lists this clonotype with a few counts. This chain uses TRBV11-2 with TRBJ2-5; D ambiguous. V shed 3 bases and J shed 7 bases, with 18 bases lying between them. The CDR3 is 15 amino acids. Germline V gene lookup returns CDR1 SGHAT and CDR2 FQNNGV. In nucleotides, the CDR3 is TGTGCCAGCAGCTTTGTGGCTGAGGTGTTCGGGACCCAGTACTTC. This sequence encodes CASSFVAEVFGTQYF.

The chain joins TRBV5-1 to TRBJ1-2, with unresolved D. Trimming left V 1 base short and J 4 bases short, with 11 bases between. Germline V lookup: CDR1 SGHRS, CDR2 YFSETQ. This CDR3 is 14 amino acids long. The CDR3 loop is CASSLRGGPYGYTF. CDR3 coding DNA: TGCGCCAGCAGCTTGAGAGGCGGGCCCTATGGCTACACCTTC.

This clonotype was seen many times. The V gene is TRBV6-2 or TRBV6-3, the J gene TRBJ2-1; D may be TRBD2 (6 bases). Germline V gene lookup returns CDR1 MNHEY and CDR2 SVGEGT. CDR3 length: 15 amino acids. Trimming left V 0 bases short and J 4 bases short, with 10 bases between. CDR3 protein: CASSYSGGEYNEQFF. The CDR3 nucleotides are TGTGCCAGCAGTTACTCCGGCGGGGAGTACAATGAGCAGTTCTTC.

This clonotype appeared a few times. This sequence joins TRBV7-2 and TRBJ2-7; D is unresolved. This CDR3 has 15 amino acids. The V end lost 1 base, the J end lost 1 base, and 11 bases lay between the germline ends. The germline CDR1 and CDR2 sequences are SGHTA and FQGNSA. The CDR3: CASSLDSLRSYEQYF. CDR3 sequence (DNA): TGTGCCAGCAGCTTAGACTCCTTGAGGTCCTACGAGCAGTACTTC.

For the CDR3, the DNA is TGTGCCAGCAGGGACACGTACCAAGAGACCCAGTACTTC. This translates into CASRDTYQETQYF. This chain connects TRBV5-6 to TRBJ2-5; weak D call: TRBD1 (5 bases). Trimming shortened V by 5 bases and J by 0 bases, and 8 bases separated the two germline ends. The CDR3 extends over 13 amino acids. Per the germline V gene, CDR1 is SGHDT and CDR2 is YYEEEE.

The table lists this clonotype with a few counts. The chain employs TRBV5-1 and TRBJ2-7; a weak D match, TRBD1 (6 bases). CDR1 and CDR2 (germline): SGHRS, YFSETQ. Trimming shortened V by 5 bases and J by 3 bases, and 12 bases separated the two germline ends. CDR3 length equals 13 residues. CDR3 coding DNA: TGCGCCAGCAGTACAGGGTCCAACTACGAGCAGTACTTC. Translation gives CASSTGSNYEQYF.